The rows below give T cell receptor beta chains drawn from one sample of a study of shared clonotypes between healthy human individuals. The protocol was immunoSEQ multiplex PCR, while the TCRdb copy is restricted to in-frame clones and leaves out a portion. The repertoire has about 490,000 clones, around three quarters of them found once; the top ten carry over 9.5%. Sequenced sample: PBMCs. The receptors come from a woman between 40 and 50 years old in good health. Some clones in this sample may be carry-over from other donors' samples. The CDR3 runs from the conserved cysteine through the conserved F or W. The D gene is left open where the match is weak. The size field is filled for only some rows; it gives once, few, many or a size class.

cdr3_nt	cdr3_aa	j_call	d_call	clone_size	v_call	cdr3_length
TGTGCCAGTAGTATTTCGGGGGATCGACCTGAAGCTTTCTTT	CASSISGDRPEAFF	TRBJ1-1	-	-	TRBV19	14
TGTGCCGCTAGACAGGGCCTAAACACTGAAGCTTTCTTT	CAARQGLNTEAFF	TRBJ1-1	TRBD1	-	TRBV6-1	13
TGTGCCAGCAGTTTAGTGGACATTAGCGGCATTCAGTACTTC	CASSLVDISGIQYF	TRBJ2-4	-	-	TRBV28	14
TGTGCCAGCAGCGTAGCTGTTCGAGGGGAGGATACGCAGTATTTT	CASSVAVRGEDTQYF	TRBJ2-3	-	-	TRBV9	15
TGTGCCAGCAGTTTATCCCTAGCGGGCGATGAGACCCAGTACTTC	CASSLSLAGDETQYF	TRBJ2-5	TRBD2	-	TRBV27	15
TGCGCCAGCAGCTTGGGACAGGGGGCGCCGCGGAATGAGCAGTTCTTC	CASSLGQGAPRNEQFF	TRBJ2-1	TRBD1	-	TRBV5-1	16
TGTGCCTGGAGGGCTCAGGGAGGTCAGCCCCAGCATTTT	CAWRAQGGQPQHF	TRBJ1-5	-	-	TRBV30	13
TGTGCCAGCAGATCGGCCGTGTTTCAAGAGACCCAGTACTTC	CASRSAVFQETQYF	TRBJ2-5	-	once	TRBV6-5	14
TGCGCCAGCAGCTTGAGGGGGCGGTCCTACGAGCAGTACTTC	CASSLRGRSYEQYF	TRBJ2-7	TRBD1	-	TRBV5-1	14
TGTGCCAGCAGCCTCCCGGGACCGCCGGGACTAGCGGAAAGCTCCTACGAGCAGTACTTC	CASSLPGPPGLAESSYEQYF	TRBJ2-7	-	few	TRBV21-1	20
TGCGCCAGCAGCTTGGAACTTACCTCAGGGGGTAACTATGGCTACACCTTC	CASSLELTSGGNYGYTF	TRBJ1-2	TRBD1	once	TRBV5-1	17
TGTGCCAGCTCATCATTACCCCAACTAGCGGGGAACTACAATGAGCAGTTCTTC	CASSSLPQLAGNYNEQFF	TRBJ2-1	TRBD2	-	TRBV18	18
TGTGCCAGCAGCTTGTCCCAGGGACAGGGGGAACTGTTTTTT	CASSLSQGQGELFF	TRBJ1-4	TRBD1	-	TRBV4-2	14
TGTGCCAGCAGCTTATACGGGAGCGGGGAGACCCAGTACTTC	CASSLYGSGETQYF	TRBJ2-5	-	-	TRBV11-3	14
TGTGCCAGCAGCCCGACAAGCGGGAGGGCCTACAATGAGCAGTTCTTC	CASSPTSGRAYNEQFF	TRBJ2-1	TRBD2	-	TRBV4-2	16
TGTGCCAGCAGCTTAGTCACAGGGAAAGAGACCCAGTACTTC	CASSLVTGKETQYF	TRBJ2-5	-	-	TRBV7-2	14
TGCGCCAGCAGCCACTCACAGGGAGACTCCGGAGGCTCTGGAAACACCATATATTTT	CASSHSQGDSGGSGNTIYF	TRBJ1-3	-	-	TRBV4-1	19
TGTGCCAGCAGTGAGGGACTAGCGGGAGAAGATACGCAGTATTTT	CASSEGLAGEDTQYF	TRBJ2-3	TRBD2	-	TRBV6-1	15
TGCAGCGTTCTCGTCGCGGGGGACGAGCAGTACTTC	CSVLVAGDEQYF	TRBJ2-7	TRBD2	-	TRBV29-1	12
TGTGCCAGCAGCTCCCGGGACTCCAGGGGAGATACGCAGTATTTT	CASSSRDSRGDTQYF	TRBJ2-3	-	-	TRBV11-2	15
TGTGCCAGCAGTAAGACAGGTGGCTACACCTTC	CASSKTGGYTF	TRBJ1-2	-	few	TRBV28	11
TGTGCCAGCAGTTCAGGGTGGAGCGGAGAGACCCAGTACTTC	CASSSGWSGETQYF	TRBJ2-5	-	-	TRBV6-6	14
TGTGCCAGCAATATTTTTGGGCGGGGGGTAGGAGCAGATACGCAGTATTTT	CASNIFGRGVGADTQYF	TRBJ2-3	TRBD2	-	TRBV28	17
TGTGCCACCAGCAGAGATTTTGTGGGGGCTCGGGGCTACACCTTC	CATSRDFVGARGYTF	TRBJ1-2	-	once	TRBV15	15
TGTGCCAGCAGTACAGGTGTTGGGATGGCAGGGGAAGAGACCCAGTACTTC	CASSTGVGMAGEETQYF	TRBJ2-5	-	-	TRBV28	17
TGCGCCAGCAGCTCGCCTCGGGACGGTTCCTACTATGGCTACACCTTC	CASSSPRDGSYYGYTF	TRBJ1-2	-	many	TRBV5-1	16
TGTGCCAGCAGCAGCTCGCGTCGCGAAAAACTGTTTTTT	CASSSSRREKLFF	TRBJ1-4	-	-	TRBV27	13
TGTGCCAGCAGGTCCGGGCCGGGGGATTACAATGAGCAGTTCTTC	CASRSGPGDYNEQFF	TRBJ2-1	-	-	TRBV6-5	15
TGTGCCAGCAGCCTTATGGGGACAGGGGGATTGAGTCAGCCCCAGCATTTT	CASSLMGTGGLSQPQHF	TRBJ1-5	TRBD1	-	TRBV27	17
TGTGCCAGCAGTTTCTCACAGGGCGGTGTCTATGGCTACACCTTC	CASSFSQGGVYGYTF	TRBJ1-2	-	-	TRBV28	15
TGTGCCAGCAAATTCTCGGTGGGGGGCTCTTACGAGCAGTACTTC	CASKFSVGGSYEQYF	TRBJ2-7	-	few	TRBV28	15
TGTGCCAGTAGTAACCCCGGGACTAGCGAGCCACCGATCTACGAGCAGTACTTC	CASSNPGTSEPPIYEQYF	TRBJ2-7	TRBD2	-	TRBV19	18
TGTGCCAGCAGCTCGGGGGATGAACACGGGGAGCAGTACTTC	CASSSGDEHGEQYF	TRBJ2-7	-	-	TRBV7-9	14
TGTGCCAGCAGTTTGGTGGGGGCCACCCAGTACTTC	CASSLVGATQYF	TRBJ2-5	-	-	TRBV28	12
TGTGCCACCAGCAGGGGGGGGGACAGGGATAGGTATGAGCAGTTCTTC	CATSRGGDRDRYEQFF	TRBJ2-1	TRBD1	-	TRBV15	16
TGCGCCAGCAGCTTGGGACTAGCGGGAGCCGGGGAGCTGTTTTTT	CASSLGLAGAGELFF	TRBJ2-2	TRBD2	-	TRBV5-1	15
TGTGCCTGGAGTAGACGGACTAGGGGCACCGGGGAGCTGTTTTTT	CAWSRRTRGTGELFF	TRBJ2-2	TRBD2	-	TRBV30	15
TGTGCCAGCAGCCAGCGACTTTTGGGACATAATAGCAATCAGCCCCAGCATTTT	CASSQRLLGHNSNQPQHF	TRBJ1-5	-	once	TRBV14	18
TGTGCCAGCAGCTTAGGTCCCGGGGACCGTGGGGACTTC	CASSLGPGDRGDF	TRBJ1-2	-	-	TRBV7-2	13
TGTGCCAGTAGTGACCTAGCTCACGAGCAGTACTTC	CASSDLAHEQYF	TRBJ2-7	-	-	TRBV19	12
TGCGCCAGCGGCCAAGCCCTAGCGGGAGGGTGTTACGAGCAGTACTTC	CASGQALAGGCYEQYF	TRBJ2-7	TRBD2	-	TRBV4-3	16
TGTGCCAGCAGGACCGGGACTCAACCTTACAATGAGCAGTTCTTC	CASRTGTQPYNEQFF	TRBJ2-1	-	-	TRBV6-5	15
TGTGCCAGCAGCTTAGTGGGACTGAGATACACCGGGGAGCTGTTTTTT	CASSLVGLRYTGELFF	TRBJ2-2	-	many	TRBV5-4	16
TGCAGTGCTAGAGACGGGACGATAGCTTTCTTT	CSARDGTIAFF	TRBJ1-1	-	few	TRBV20-1	11
TGTGCCAGCAGAGCTACCTATGGCTACACCTTC	CASRATYGYTF	TRBJ1-2	-	-	TRBV9	11
TGCGCCAGCAGCCAGACGGGACTCCCAGTCACAGATACGCAGTATTTT	CASSQTGLPVTDTQYF	TRBJ2-3	-	-	TRBV5-1	16
TGCGCCAGCAGCCAACCCCGTCGGGGGAAGAACACTGAAGCTTTCTTT	CASSQPRRGKNTEAFF	TRBJ1-1	-	few	TRBV4-1	16
TGTGCCAGCAGCGGACGACAGGGCTACGAGCAGTACTTC	CASSGRQGYEQYF	TRBJ2-7	TRBD1	-	TRBV7-9	13
TGTGCCAGCAGCCAAAAGGCCGAGGTCGGGGAGCTGTTTTTT	CASSQKAEVGELFF	TRBJ2-2	-	-	TRBV11-3	14
TGTGCCAGCAGCGGCCGACCAGCGGGAAGGGTAGATACGCAGTATTTT	CASSGRPAGRVDTQYF	TRBJ2-3	TRBD2	-	TRBV11-1	16
TGTGCCAGCAGCCTTCGAAGACTAGCGGGCTCCTACGAGCAGTACTTC	CASSLRRLAGSYEQYF	TRBJ2-7	TRBD2	-	TRBV13	16
TGTGCCAGCAGCTCTAGGGTAGGGGTAACCGGGGAGCTGTTTTTT	CASSSRVGVTGELFF	TRBJ2-2	-	-	TRBV5-4	15
TGTGCCAGCAGTGAAGGGGGGACAGGGATACCCTACGAGCAGTACTTC	CASSEGGTGIPYEQYF	TRBJ2-7	TRBD1	-	TRBV6-1	16
TGTGCCAGCAGCGTGTATAGCAATCAGCCCCAGCATTTT	CASSVYSNQPQHF	TRBJ1-5	-	few	TRBV2	13
TGTGCCAGCAGCCGACAGGACCTTAGTGAAGCTTTCTTT	CASSRQDLSEAFF	TRBJ1-1	-	few	TRBV7-9	13
TGTGCCAGCAGTTACTCTGGGACAACGAACACTGAAGCTTTCTTT	CASSYSGTTNTEAFF	TRBJ1-1	-	-	TRBV6-6	15
TGCAGCGTCGGGGGGGGACTAGCGAACAATGAGCAGTTCTTC	CSVGGGLANNEQFF	TRBJ2-1	TRBD2	-	TRBV29-1	14
TGTGCCAGCAGCCCATATAGGGTATTGAGACCTAGCACAGATACGCAGTATTTT	CASSPYRVLRPSTDTQYF	TRBJ2-3	-	-	TRBV7-8	18
TGTGCCAGCACCGAAAGGGGGGTCGGGGAGCTGTTTTTT	CASTERGVGELFF	TRBJ2-2	-	-	TRBV2	13